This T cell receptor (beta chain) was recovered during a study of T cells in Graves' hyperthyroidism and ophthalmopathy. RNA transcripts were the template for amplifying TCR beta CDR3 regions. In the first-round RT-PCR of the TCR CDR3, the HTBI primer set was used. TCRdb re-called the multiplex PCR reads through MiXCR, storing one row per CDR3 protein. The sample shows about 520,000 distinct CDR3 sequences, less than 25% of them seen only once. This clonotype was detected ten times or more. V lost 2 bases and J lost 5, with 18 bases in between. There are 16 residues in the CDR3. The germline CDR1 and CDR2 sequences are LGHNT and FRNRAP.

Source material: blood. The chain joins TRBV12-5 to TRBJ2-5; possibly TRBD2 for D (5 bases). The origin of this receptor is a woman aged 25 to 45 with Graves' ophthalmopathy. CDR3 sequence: CASGLSPPGIGETQYF. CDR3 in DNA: TGTGCTAGTGGTTTGAGCCCCCCCGGGATAGGCGAGACCCAGTACTTC.